What follows are 2 T cell receptor beta chains derived from one specimen sequenced in a study of beta chain features in type 1 diabetes (dated by TCRdb to 2017 to 2018). The receptor library was made with the immunoSEQ multiplex PCR assay. The High Capacity cDNA Reverse Transcription Kit was used to reverse transcribe all of the isolated RNA, meaning that expressed TCRB transcripts were what got sequenced. In its TCRdb copy, this immuneACCESS table keeps in-frame sequences only and misses some clones. Where compared with another copy, unresolved V genes explain less than half of these, and the others have no known cause. The sample table records about 59,000 clones; around three fifths of these occur just once. Clones ranked in the top ten supply 2% to 2.5% of the sample. The sample taken for sequencing was Tregs from blood. What the cell subset or site label conveys for this sample: regulatory CD4+ T cells. The receptors here all came from a woman aged 18-35 years in good health.

This clone is labeled medium-sized. The chain links TRBV30 to TRBJ2-5; a weak D match, TRBD2 (6 bases). The V gene's germline CDR1 is GTSNPN and CDR2 SVGIG (reference sequence). CDR3 length: 12 amino acids. Trimming stripped 2 bases from V and 7 bases from J, with 11 bases between. The CDR3 sequence is CAWSPGAGTQYF. As DNA, the CDR3 is TGTGCCTGGAGTCCGGGAGCAGGGACCCAGTACTTC.

This rearrangement joins TRBV5-1 to TRBJ2-5; D is possibly TRBD1 (5 bases). The DNA matches TRBJ2-7 better at its end, which makes the J call doubtful. Germline assignment: CDR1 SGHRS and CDR2 YFSETQ. The CDR3 runs to 14 residues. The CDR3 DNA reads TGCGCCAGCAGCTTGGAACCCGACAGCTACGAGCAGTACTTC. Its protein is CASSLEPDSYEQYF.